This TCR beta chain stems from a study of T cells in Graves' hyperthyroidism and ophthalmopathy. Whole-study results and caveats: The authors' 13 V-J model separated ophthalmopathy from stable hyperthyroidism.

Source material for PBMCs was more than 7.5 ml fresh peripheral blood. This CDR3 is built from 17 residues. Germline CDR1 reads SGHTA; CDR2 reads FQGNSA. On this clonotype: No antigen is known for it. An end of the junction differs from the germline gene, which may be a read error.

What was amplified from RNA transcripts were TCR beta CDR3 regions. HTBI primers were used for first-round RT-PCR of the TCR CDR3. TCRdb processed the multiplex PCR reads anew with MiXCR; each CDR3 protein has one entry. The data contain roughly 280,000 distinct CDR3 sequences, about a sixth of them singletons. The clonotype comes from a woman aged 55-70 years with Graves' ophthalmopathy. This chain links TRBV7-2 with TRBJ2-3; 9 positions match TRBD1. The sequencing sample was made of blood. In DNA, the CDR3 is TGTGCCAGCAGGAAAACAGGGGGCGGGCCGGGCACAGATACGCGGTATTTT. It encodes CASRKTGGGPGTDTRYF.